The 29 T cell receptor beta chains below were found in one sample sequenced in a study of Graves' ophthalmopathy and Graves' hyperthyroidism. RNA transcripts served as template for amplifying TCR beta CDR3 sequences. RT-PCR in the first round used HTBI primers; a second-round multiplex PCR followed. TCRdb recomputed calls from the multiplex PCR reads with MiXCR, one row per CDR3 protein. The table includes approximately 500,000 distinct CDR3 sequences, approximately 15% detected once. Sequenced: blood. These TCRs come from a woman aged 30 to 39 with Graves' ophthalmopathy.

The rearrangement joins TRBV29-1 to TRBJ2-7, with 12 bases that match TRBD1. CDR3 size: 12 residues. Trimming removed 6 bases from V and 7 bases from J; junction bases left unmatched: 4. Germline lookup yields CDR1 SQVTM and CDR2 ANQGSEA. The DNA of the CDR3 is TGCAGCGTAGGGGACAGGGGGCGGGAGCAGTACTTC. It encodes CSVGDRGREQYF.

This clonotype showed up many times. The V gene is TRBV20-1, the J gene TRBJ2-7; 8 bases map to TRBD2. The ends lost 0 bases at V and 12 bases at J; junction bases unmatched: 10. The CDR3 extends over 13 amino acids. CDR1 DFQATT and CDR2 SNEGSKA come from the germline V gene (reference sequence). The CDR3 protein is CSARDLRGLVGYF. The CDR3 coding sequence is TGCAGTGCTAGAGATCTTAGGGGACTAGTGGGGTACTTC.

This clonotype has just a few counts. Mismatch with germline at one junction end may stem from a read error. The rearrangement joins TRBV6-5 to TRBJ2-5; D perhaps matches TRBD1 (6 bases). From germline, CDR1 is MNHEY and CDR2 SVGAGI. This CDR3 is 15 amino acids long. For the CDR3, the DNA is TGTGGCAGCAGTTACTACAGGGATATTTCGGAGACCCGGTACTTC. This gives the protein CGSSYYRDISETRYF.

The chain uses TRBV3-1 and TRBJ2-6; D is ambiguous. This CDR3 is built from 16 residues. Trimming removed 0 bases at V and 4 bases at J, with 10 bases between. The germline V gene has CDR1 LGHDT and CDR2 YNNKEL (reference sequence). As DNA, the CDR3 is TGTGCCAGCAGCCAAGAGGCAGGTACCGGGGCCAACGTCCTGACTTTC. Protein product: CASSQEAGTGANVLTF.

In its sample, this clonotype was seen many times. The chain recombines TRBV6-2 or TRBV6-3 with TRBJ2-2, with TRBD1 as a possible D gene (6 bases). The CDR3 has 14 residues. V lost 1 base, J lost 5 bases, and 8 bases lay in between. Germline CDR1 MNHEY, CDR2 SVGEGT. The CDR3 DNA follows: TGTGCCAGCAGTTACTTCGACAGGACCGGGGAGCTGTTTTTT. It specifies CASSYFDRTGELFF.

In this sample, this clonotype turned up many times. The CDR3 DNA is TGTGCCAGCAGCACCCGACAGGTCCTCTATGGCTACACCTTC. Amino acid sequence: CASSTRQVLYGYTF. J is TRBJ1-2 and V is TRBV7-2, with D possibly TRBD1 on 6 matching bases. V lost 5 bases and J lost 4, with 14 bases in between. The CDR3 totals 14 residues. Per the germline V gene, CDR1 is SGHTA and CDR2 is FQGNSA.

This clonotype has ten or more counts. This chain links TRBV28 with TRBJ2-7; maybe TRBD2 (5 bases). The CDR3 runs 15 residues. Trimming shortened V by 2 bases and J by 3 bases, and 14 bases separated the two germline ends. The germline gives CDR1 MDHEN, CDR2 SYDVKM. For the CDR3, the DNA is TGTGCCAGCAGTTTAAGAGGGTCCGTCAACTACGAGCAGTACTTC. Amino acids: CASSLRGSVNYEQYF.

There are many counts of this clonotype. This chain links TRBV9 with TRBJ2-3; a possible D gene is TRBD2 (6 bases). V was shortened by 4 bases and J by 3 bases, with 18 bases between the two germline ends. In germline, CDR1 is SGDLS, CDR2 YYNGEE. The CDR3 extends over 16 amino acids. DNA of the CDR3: TGTGCCAGCAGCCCCCGGGACTTTACAGAGACAGATACGCAGTATTTT. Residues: CASSPRDFTETDTQYF.

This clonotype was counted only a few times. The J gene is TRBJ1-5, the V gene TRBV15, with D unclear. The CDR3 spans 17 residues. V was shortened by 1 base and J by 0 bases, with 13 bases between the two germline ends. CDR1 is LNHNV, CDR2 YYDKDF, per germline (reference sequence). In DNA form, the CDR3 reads TGTGCCACCAGCAGAGGAGCGGGCCCCTATAGCAATCAGCCCCAGCATTTT. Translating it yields CATSRGAGPYSNQPQHF. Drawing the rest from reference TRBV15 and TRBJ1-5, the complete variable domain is DAMVIQNPRYQVTQFGKPVTLSCSQTLNHNVMYWYQQKSSQAPKLLFHYYDKDFNNEADTPDNFQSRRPNTSFCFLDIRSPGLGDTAMYLCATSRGAGPYSNQPQHFGDGTRLSIL.

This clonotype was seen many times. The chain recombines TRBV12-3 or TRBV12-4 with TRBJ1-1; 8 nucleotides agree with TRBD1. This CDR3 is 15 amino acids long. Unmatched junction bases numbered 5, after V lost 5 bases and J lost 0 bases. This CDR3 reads CASSTGQGMNTEAFF. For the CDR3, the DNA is TGTGCCAGCAGTACCGGACAGGGAATGAACACTGAAGCTTTCTTT.

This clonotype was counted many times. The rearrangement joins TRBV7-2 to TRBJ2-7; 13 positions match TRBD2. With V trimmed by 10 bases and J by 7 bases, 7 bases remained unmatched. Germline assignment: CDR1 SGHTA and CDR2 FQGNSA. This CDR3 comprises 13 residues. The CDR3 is CATRLAGGNEQYF. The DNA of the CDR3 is TGTGCCACCAGACTAGCGGGAGGTAATGAGCAGTACTTC.

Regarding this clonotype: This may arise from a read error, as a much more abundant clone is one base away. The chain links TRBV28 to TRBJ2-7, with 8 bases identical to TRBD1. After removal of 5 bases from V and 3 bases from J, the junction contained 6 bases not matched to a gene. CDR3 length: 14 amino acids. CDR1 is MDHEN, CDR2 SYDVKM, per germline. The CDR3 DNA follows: TGTGCCAGCAGTCAGACAGGGGCCCGCTACGAGCAGTACGTC. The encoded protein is CASSQTGARYEQYV.

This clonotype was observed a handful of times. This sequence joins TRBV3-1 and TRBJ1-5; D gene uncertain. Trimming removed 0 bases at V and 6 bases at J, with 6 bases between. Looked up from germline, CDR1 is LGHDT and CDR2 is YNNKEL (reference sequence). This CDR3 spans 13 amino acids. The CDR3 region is CASSQESGQPQHF. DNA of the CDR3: TGTGCCAGCAGCCAAGAGTCTGGTCAGCCCCAGCATTTT.

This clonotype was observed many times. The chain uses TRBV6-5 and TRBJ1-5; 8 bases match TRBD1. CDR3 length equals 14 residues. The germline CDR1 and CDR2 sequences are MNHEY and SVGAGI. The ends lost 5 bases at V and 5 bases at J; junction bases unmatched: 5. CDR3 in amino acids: CASSRQGPDQPQHF. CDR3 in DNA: TGTGCCAGCAGTCGACAGGGGCCGGATCAGCCCCAGCATTTT.

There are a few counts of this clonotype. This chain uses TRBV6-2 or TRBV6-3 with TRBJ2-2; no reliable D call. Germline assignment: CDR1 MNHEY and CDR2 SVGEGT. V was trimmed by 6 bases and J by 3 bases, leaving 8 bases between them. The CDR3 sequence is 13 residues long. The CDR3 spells CASRTGDTGELFF. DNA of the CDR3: TGTGCCAGCAGGACTGGTGACACCGGGGAGCTGTTTTTT.

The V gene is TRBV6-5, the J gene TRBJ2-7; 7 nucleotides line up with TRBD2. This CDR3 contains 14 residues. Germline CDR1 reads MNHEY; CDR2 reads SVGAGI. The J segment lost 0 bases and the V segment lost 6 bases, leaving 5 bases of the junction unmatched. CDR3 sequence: CASRGRGSSYEQYF. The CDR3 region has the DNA TGTGCCAGCAGGGGGCGGGGGAGCTCCTACGAGCAGTACTTC.

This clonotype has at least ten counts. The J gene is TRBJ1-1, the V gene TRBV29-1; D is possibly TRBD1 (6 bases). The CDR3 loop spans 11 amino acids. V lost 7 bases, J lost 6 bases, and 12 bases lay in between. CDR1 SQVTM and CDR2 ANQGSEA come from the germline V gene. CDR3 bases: TGCAGCGCCGGGGGCAATTCTGAAGCTTTCTTT. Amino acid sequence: CSAGGNSEAFF.

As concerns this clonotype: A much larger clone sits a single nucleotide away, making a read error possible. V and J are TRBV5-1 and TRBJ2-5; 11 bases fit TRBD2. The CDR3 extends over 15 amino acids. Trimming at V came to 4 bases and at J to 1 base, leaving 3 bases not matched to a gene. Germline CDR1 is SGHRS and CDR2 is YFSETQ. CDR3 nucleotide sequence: TGCGCCAGCAGCCGACTAGCGGGGATCCAAGAGACCCAGTACTTC. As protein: CASSRLAGIQETQYF.

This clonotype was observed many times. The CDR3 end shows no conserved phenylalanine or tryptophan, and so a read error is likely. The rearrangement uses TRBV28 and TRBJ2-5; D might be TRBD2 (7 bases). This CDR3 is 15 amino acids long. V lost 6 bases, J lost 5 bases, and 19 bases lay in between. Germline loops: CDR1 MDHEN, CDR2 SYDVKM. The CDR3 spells CASRRPGGGGETQYL. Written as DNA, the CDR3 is TGTGCCAGCAGGAGACCAGGAGGGGGGGGGGAGACCCAGTACCTC.

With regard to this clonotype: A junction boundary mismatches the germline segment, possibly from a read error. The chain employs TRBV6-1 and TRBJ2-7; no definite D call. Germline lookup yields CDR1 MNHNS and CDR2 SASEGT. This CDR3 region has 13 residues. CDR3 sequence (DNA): TGTGCCAGTGGGAAGGTGTCAGTCTACGATCAGTACTTC. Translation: CASGKVSVYDQYF.

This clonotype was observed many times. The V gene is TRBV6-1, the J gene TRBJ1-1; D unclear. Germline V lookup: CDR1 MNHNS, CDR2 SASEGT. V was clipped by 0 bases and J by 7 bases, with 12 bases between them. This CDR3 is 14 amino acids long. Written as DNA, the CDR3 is TGTGCCAGCAGTGAAGCGGGCGGGGAAGATGAAGCTTTCTTT. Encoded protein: CASSEAGGEDEAFF.

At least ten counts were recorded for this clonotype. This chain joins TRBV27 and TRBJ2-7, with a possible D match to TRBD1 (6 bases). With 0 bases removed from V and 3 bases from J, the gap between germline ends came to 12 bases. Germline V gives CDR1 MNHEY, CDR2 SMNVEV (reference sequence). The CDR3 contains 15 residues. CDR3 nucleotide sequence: TGTGCCAGCAGTTTATCGGTGCAGGGGTTCTACGAGCAGTACTTC. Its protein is CASSLSVQGFYEQYF.

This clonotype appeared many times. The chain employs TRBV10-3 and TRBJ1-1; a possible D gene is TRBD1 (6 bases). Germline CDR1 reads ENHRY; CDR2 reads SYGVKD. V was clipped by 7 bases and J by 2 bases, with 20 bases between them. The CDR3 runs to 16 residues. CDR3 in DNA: TGTGCCATCATGCGGGGGGGCGAGGGGAGTAACACTGAAGCTTTCTTT. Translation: CAIMRGGEGSNTEAFF.

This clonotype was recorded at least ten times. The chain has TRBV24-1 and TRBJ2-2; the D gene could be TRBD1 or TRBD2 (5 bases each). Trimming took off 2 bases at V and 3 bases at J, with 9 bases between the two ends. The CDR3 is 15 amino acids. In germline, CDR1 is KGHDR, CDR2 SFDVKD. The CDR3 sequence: CATSDWGRDTGELFF. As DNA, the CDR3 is TGTGCCACCAGTGATTGGGGGAGAGACACCGGGGAGCTGTTTTTT.

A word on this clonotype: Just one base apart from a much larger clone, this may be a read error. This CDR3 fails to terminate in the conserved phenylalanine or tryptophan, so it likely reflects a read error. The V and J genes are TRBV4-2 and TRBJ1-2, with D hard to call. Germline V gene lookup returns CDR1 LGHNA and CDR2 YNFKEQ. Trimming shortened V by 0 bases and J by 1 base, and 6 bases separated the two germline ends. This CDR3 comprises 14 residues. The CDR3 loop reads CASSQDIGNYGYTY. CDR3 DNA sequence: TGTGCCAGCAGCCAAGACATCGGTAACTATGGCTACACCTAC.

CDR3 nucleotides: TGTGCCAGCAGTTCAGGTGACAGTAGGGATGAAGCTTTCTTT. It codes for CASSSGDSRDEAFF. V and J are TRBV6-5 and TRBJ1-1; tentative D call: TRBD1 (5 bases). The CDR3 has 14 amino acids. Germline V gene lookup returns CDR1 MNHEY and CDR2 SVGAGI. Trimming stripped 4 bases from V and 7 bases from J, with 16 bases between.

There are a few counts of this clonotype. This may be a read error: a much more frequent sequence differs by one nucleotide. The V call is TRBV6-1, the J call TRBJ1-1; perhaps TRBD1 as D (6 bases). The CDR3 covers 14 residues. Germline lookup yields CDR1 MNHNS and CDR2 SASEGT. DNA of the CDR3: TGTGCCAGCAGCGGTGACAGGAGGAACACTGAAGCTTGCTTT. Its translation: CASSGDRRNTEACF.

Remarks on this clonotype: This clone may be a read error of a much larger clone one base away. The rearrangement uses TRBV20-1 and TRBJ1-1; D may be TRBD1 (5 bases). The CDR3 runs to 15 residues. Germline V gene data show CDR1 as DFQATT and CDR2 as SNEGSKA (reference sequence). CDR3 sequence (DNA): TGCAGTGCTAGAGATAGGGCAAGGGCCGGGACTGAAGCTTGCTTT. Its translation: CSARDRARAGTEACF.

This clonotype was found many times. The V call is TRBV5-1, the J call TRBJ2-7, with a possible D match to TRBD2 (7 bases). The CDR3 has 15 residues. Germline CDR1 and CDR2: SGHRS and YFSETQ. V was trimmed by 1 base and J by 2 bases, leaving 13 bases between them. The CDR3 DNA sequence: TGCGCCAGCAGCTTGTCTACAGGGAGGGCCTACGAGCAGTACTTC. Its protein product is CASSLSTGRAYEQYF. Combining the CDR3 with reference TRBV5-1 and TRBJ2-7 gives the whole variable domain KAGVTQTPRYLIKTRGQQVTLSCSPISGHRSVSWYQQTPGQGLQFLFEYFSETQRNKGNFPGRFSGRQFSNSRSEMNVSTLELGDSALYLCASSLSTGRAYEQYFGPGTRLTVT.